Below are 5 T cell receptor beta chains sequenced from a single sample in a study of cytomegalovirus exposure and HLA in healthy donors. This PCR relied on a set of 60 Vbeta primers and 13 Jbeta primers. Sequenced by immunoSEQ multiplex PCR; TCRdb stores in-frame clones only, minus some. The table shows roughly 220,000 clones, with around 85% occurring only once. The sample comprised PBMCs. These receptors all come from a man aged 50 to 59 in good health and CMV-seronegative.

This clone appeared a single time. CDR3: CASREGGGLKETQYF. The CDR3 DNA sequence: TGTGCCAGCAGGGAGGGGGGGGGCCTAAAAGAGACCCAGTACTTC. The chain carries TRBV5-4 and TRBJ2-5, with D possibly matching TRBD2 (7 bases). Trimming shortened V by 5 bases and J by 3 bases, and 17 bases separated the two germline ends. The CDR3 runs to 15 residues. Germline CDR1 is SGHNT and CDR2 is YYREEE (reference sequence).

The V gene is TRBV5-1, the J gene TRBJ2-5; TRBD2 might be the D (5 bases). The CDR3 consists of 15 residues. CDR1 and CDR2 (germline): SGHRS, YFSETQ. V gave up 0 bases and J gave up 5 bases, with 14 bases separating them. The CDR3 is CASSLAWLAFETQYF. CDR3 DNA: TGCGCCAGCAGCTTGGCCTGGCTAGCATTCGAGACCCAGTACTTC. Full variable domain (outside the CDR3, taken from reference TRBV5-1 and TRBJ2-5): KAGVTQTPRYLIKTRGQQVTLSCSPISGHRSVSWYQQTPGQGLQFLFEYFSETQRNKGNFPGRFSGRQFSNSRSEMNVSTLELGDSALYLCASSLAWLAFETQYFGPGTRLLVL.

This clone was seen only a few times. This rearrangement joins TRBV2 to TRBJ1-5; no clear D gene. Germline V gene sequence: CDR1 SNHLY, CDR2 FYNNEI. V lost 3 bases and J lost 0, with 6 bases in between. The CDR3 runs 14 residues. The CDR3 DNA reads as TGTGCCAGCAGTGAGGGCGATAGCAATCAGCCCCAGCATTTT. Its translation: CASSEGDSNQPQHF.

The J gene is TRBJ1-1, the V gene TRBV2; D gene uncertain. The V gene's germline CDR1 is SNHLY and CDR2 FYNNEI. With 2 bases removed from V and 1 base from J, the gap between germline ends came to 11 bases. This CDR3 region has 15 residues. This chain's CDR3 is CASSETRSGNTEAFF. The DNA of the CDR3 is TGTGCCAGCAGTGAAACTCGGTCCGGGAACACTGAAGCTTTCTTT. Combining the CDR3 with reference TRBV2 and TRBJ1-1 gives the whole variable domain EPEVTQTPSHQVTQMGQEVILRCVPISNHLYFYWYRQILGQKVEFLVSFYNNEISEKSEIFDDQFSVERPDGSNFTLKIRSTKLEDSAMYFCASSETRSGNTEAFFGQGTRLTVV.

V is TRBV27 and J is TRBJ2-7; 7 bases align to TRBD1. The CDR3 covers 15 residues. V shed 4 bases, J shed 3 bases, and the junction held 9 bases outside the gene matches. Germline CDR1 and CDR2: MNHEY and SMNVEV (reference sequence). In DNA form, the CDR3 reads TGTGCCAGCAGTTCACATAGGGGGCCCTTCTACGAGCAGTACTTC. Translation gives CASSSHRGPFYEQYF.